This T cell receptor (beta chain) is from a study of cytomegalovirus exposure and HLA in healthy donors. Study background: An earlier analysis identified 120 million or so unique TCR beta sequences in some 180 million T cells. Within the Caucasian-associated ancestry cluster were 65% to 85% of the approximately 400 genotyped donors. Notes on the study in general: By a later analysis, the bulk of CMV-associated TCR beta chains appeared HLA-restricted. The productive fraction for most TCR beta V segments was about 90% or about 30% in an earlier analysis.

On this clone: The antigen is not known.

The PCR contained 60 Vbeta and 13 Jbeta primers. Libraries were prepared by immunoSEQ multiplex PCR; TCRdb keeps only in-frame clonotypes and omits some of them. The sample lists approximately 190,000 clones; 75% to 90% were seen once. The CDR3 consists of 19 residues. The V gene's germline CDR1 is SGHDN and CDR2 FVKESK. Trimming took 2 bases from V and 3 from J, leaving 24 bases between them. The specimen was PBMCs. This clonotype was obtained from a woman between 18 and 29 years old in good health and CMV-seronegative. This chain joins TRBV14 and TRBJ2-3, with D possibly being TRBD2 (6 bases). CDR3 nucleotide sequence: TGTGCCAGCAGCCAAATCATACAGACGGCTCTCGGAGGGACAGATACGCAGTATTTT. Protein sequence: CASSQIIQTALGGTDTQYF.